The following is a T cell receptor beta chain sequence with its context. What it binds is unknown. The data belong to a study of cytotoxic CD8 clonotypes in ibrutinib-treated CLL. Across the study: Across the patients, about a dozen were relapsed/refractory, about 15 treatment-naive and some 17 IGHV unmutated. Response specimens were obtained following a median treatment duration of about twelve months, with a range of 6 to 36.

Repertoires were generated with immunoSEQ multiplex PCR, while TCRdb's copy carries only in-frame clones and drops some. Among some 300,000 clones, 80% were seen once, and the ten largest hold 6.5% to 8.5%. From germline, CDR1 is SGHTA and CDR2 FQGNSA. CDR3 length equals 15 residues. The V end was cut by 2 bases, the J end by 1 base, with 8 bases between. Findings and caveats of the study: Clonality measured at baseline exceeded age-matched healthy donors, tracking circulating CD8+ T-cell counts. Clonality was elevated at ibrutinib response and had returned toward baseline at progression.

This clonotype was obtained from a human donor with chronic lymphocytic leukemia. This chain uses TRBV7-2 with TRBJ2-2; unclear D gene. Source: PBMCs, taken before ibrutinib treatment. As DNA, the CDR3 is TGTGCCAGCAGCTTAAGTTTGGGGAACACCGGGGAGCTGTTTTTT. Translation: CASSLSLGNTGELFF.